This passage covers 31 T cell receptor beta chains from one sample sequenced in a study of blood T cell repertoires in COVID-19 (dated by TCRdb to the early 2020s). Library prep was done by the immunoSEQ multiplex PCR assay. Held by TCRdb, this immuneACCESS table contains in-frame sequences only and omits some clones. Under half of the omission traces to an unresolved V gene where checked; the cause of the rest is unknown. A total of some 190,000 clones appear in this sample, 84% of them only once. The ten top clones hold about 3.2% of the sample. The sample taken for sequencing was PBMCs or T cells enriched from blood (not recorded which). Receptors originate from a woman aged 25 to 39 who had been exposed to COVID-19.

This clone was recorded at least ten times. The rearrangement joins TRBV11-2 to TRBJ1-1, with TRBD1 matching over 8 bases. V trimming: 1 base; J trimming: 6 bases; junction bases outside the gene matches: 4. The CDR3 covers 14 residues. Germline V gene sequence: CDR1 SGHAT, CDR2 FQNNGV. CDR3 sequence (DNA): TGTGCCAGCAGCTTAGCCGGGACAGGACCTGAAGCTTTCTTT. This encodes CASSLAGTGPEAFF.

The chain carries TRBV6-5 and TRBJ2-1, with D unclear. CDR1 and CDR2 (germline): MNHEY, SVGAGI. V shed 0 bases and J shed 4 bases, with 10 bases lying between them. The CDR3 loop spans 15 amino acids. The CDR3 is CASSYSNSRYNEQFF. In nucleotides, the CDR3 is TGTGCCAGCAGTTACTCGAACTCCCGGTACAATGAGCAGTTCTTC.

The CDR3 protein is CAINQGWGAGELFF. In DNA form, the CDR3 reads TGTGCCATCAATCAAGGTTGGGGGGCCGGGGAGCTGTTTTTT. The chain recombines TRBV10-3 with TRBJ2-2, with D perhaps matching TRBD2 (6 bases). V gave up 7 bases and J gave up 6 bases, with 15 bases separating them. The CDR3 covers 14 residues. Germline V gives CDR1 ENHRY, CDR2 SYGVKD.

This chain connects TRBV15 to TRBJ2-5; no definite D call. Trimming stripped 1 base from V and 2 bases from J, with 5 bases between. Per the germline V gene, CDR1 is LNHNV and CDR2 is YYDKDF (reference sequence). The CDR3 length is 13 residues. CDR3 sequence reads: CATSRGRQETQYF. The CDR3 bases are TGTGCCACCAGCAGAGGTCGGCAAGAGACCCAGTACTTC.

CDR3: CASSRAGVNNEQFF. CDR3 in DNA: TGTGCCAGCAGTCGAGCGGGGGTAAATAATGAGCAGTTCTTC. V usage is TRBV2 and J usage is TRBJ2-1; 8 bases are shared with TRBD2. V dropped 5 bases and J dropped 7; count of bases not matched to a gene: 7. Germline CDR1 and CDR2: SNHLY and FYNNEI. The CDR3 length is 14 residues.

J is TRBJ1-1 and V is TRBV19; 9 bases map to TRBD1. The CDR3 is 14 amino acids. The trim removed 4 bases at V and 4 bases at J, leaving 4 bases unmatched. In germline, CDR1 is LNHDA, CDR2 SQIVND (reference sequence). CDR3 loop: CASSRKTGGTEAFF. The DNA for the CDR3 is TGTGCCAGTAGTAGGAAGACAGGGGGCACTGAAGCTTTCTTT.

The chain links TRBV5-1 to TRBJ2-3; TRBD1 aligns across 9 bases. The CDR3 has 14 residues. V lost 3 bases, J lost 4 bases, and 3 bases stayed unmatched. The germline gives CDR1 SGHRS, CDR2 YFSETQ. In nucleotides, the CDR3 is TGCGCCAGCAGCTACAGGGGGCCCTCAGATACGCAGTATTTT. This sequence encodes CASSYRGPSDTQYF. Full variable domain (missing parts from reference TRBV5-1 and TRBJ2-3): KAGVTQTPRYLIKTRGQQVTLSCSPISGHRSVSWYQQTPGQGLQFLFEYFSETQRNKGNFPGRFSGRQFSNSRSEMNVSTLELGDSALYLCASSYRGPSDTQYFGPGTRLTVL.

V usage is TRBV10-3 and J usage is TRBJ2-7; D might be TRBD1 (6 bases). CDR3 length: 13 residues. V lost 11 bases and J lost 2, with 16 bases in between. Germline loops: CDR1 ENHRY, CDR2 SYGVKD. CDR3 nucleotide sequence: TGTGCCCCAGGGGCAGGGGCTACCTACGAGCAGTACTTC. This codes for CAPGAGATYEQYF.

The chain carries TRBV4-1 and TRBJ2-7; 9 bases fit TRBD1. In germline, CDR1 is MGHRA, CDR2 YSYEKL. V lost 2 bases and J lost 6; bases outside the gene matches: 8. CDR3 size: 15 residues. CDR3 nucleotides: TGCGCCAGCAGCCAAATCAGGACAGGGGAAAGCGAGCAGTACTTC. It codes for CASSQIRTGESEQYF.

The chain employs TRBV11-2 and TRBJ2-1; the D gene is possibly TRBD2 (6 bases). The CDR3 covers 17 residues. Germline lookup yields CDR1 SGHAT and CDR2 FQNNGV. With 5 bases removed from V and 2 bases from J, the gap between germline ends came to 19 bases. The CDR3 region is CASSPEPAGMAYNEQFF. DNA of the CDR3: TGTGCCAGCAGCCCAGAGCCAGCGGGTATGGCCTACAATGAGCAGTTCTTC.

This chain links TRBV7-9 with TRBJ2-5; 7 nucleotides line up with TRBD2. Germline trimming cut 1 base from V and 5 bases from J; bases unmatched to any gene: 10. Germline V gene lookup returns CDR1 SEHNR and CDR2 FQNEAQ (reference sequence). The CDR3 is 16 residues long. The CDR3, as DNA: TGTGCCAGCAGCTTAGGTCGCAGCGGGGCCGCGGAGACCCAGTACTTC. Protein: CASSLGRSGAAETQYF.

V gene TRBV27 combines with J gene TRBJ1-5, with D maybe TRBD1 (5 bases). Between the trimmed V and J ends, which lost 6 bases and 4 bases, there was a span of 19 bases. Germline V gene sequence: CDR1 MNHEY, CDR2 SMNVEV (reference sequence). The CDR3 has 16 amino acids. In DNA, the CDR3 is TGTGCCAGCAGCTCATTATTGGGGCAAGGTAATCAGCCCCAGCATTTT. This encodes CASSSLLGQGNQPQHF.

This clone was observed a few times. V is TRBV19 and J is TRBJ1-5; 9 bases fit TRBD1. V gave up 6 bases and J gave up 2 bases; unmatched junction bases: 14. CDR3 length equals 18 residues. CDR1 and CDR2 from the germline V gene are LNHDA and SQIVND (reference sequence). The CDR3 region has the DNA TGTGCCAGTAGGGGGGACAGGGAAAGTGTCCGTGGCAATCAGCCCCAGCATTTT. This translates into CASRGDRESVRGNQPQHF.

The CDR3: CASSREGNTEAFF. The CDR3 DNA follows: TGTGCCAGCTCACGTGAGGGGAACACTGAAGCTTTCTTT. The chain joins TRBV18 to TRBJ1-1, with D unresolved. Germline V gene lookup returns CDR1 KGHSH and CDR2 LQKENI. The CDR3 has 13 residues. The ends were cut back, 4 bases at V and 1 base at J, with 7 bases in the middle.

The rearrangement links TRBV19 to TRBJ1-5; D unclear. V shed 5 bases and J shed 3 bases, with 14 bases lying between them. Germline CDR1 and CDR2: LNHDA and SQIVND (reference sequence). CDR3 length: 15 residues. The chain's CDR3 is CASSLIEGSNQPQHF. For the CDR3, the DNA is TGTGCCAGTAGTCTCATCGAGGGATCCAATCAGCCCCAGCATTTT.

The chain uses TRBV3-1 (or the pseudogene TRBV3-2) and TRBJ1-5; D is unclear. Between the trimmed V and J ends, which lost 4 bases and 0 bases, there was a span of 10 bases. Germline assignment: CDR1 LGHDT and CDR2 YNNKEL (reference sequence). The CDR3 consists of 15 residues. The CDR3 here is CASSPGRNSNQPQHF. CDR3 DNA: TGTGCCAGCAGCCCCGGGAGGAATAGCAATCAGCCCCAGCATTTT.

The chain couples TRBV9 to TRBJ1-1, with TRBD1 as a possible D gene (5 bases). Germline V CDR1 and CDR2: SGDLS, YYNGEE. This CDR3 spans 15 amino acids. Trimming removed 3 bases at V and 4 bases at J, with 16 bases between. CDR3: CASSGSRGTGTEAFF. In DNA form, the CDR3 reads TGTGCCAGCAGCGGGTCTCGGGGGACGGGCACTGAAGCTTTCTTT.

The rearrangement links TRBV6-2 or TRBV6-3 to TRBJ2-5; D is perhaps TRBD2 (5 bases). This CDR3 has 13 amino acids. Looked up from germline, CDR1 is MNHEY and CDR2 is SVGEGT. Trimming stripped 2 bases from V and 5 bases from J, with 9 bases between. This CDR3 is CASSYGRAETQYF. As DNA, the CDR3 is TGTGCCAGCAGTTACGGGCGGGCGGAGACCCAGTACTTC.

The CDR3 region is CASSLWGEDTINSPLHF. The CDR3 region has the DNA TGTGCCAGCAGCTTGTGGGGGGAGGACACCATTAATTCACCCCTCCACTTT. V gene TRBV5-5 combines with J gene TRBJ1-6; perhaps TRBD1 as D (5 bases). This CDR3 spans 17 amino acids. Germline assignment: CDR1 SGHKS and CDR2 YYEKEE (reference sequence). Trimming left V 1 base short and J 6 bases short, with 17 bases between.

V and J are TRBV4-1 and TRBJ1-1, with TRBD1 matching 9 bases. There are 15 residues in the CDR3. Per germline, CDR1 MGHRA and CDR2 YSYEKL. With V trimmed by 2 bases and J by 6 bases, 7 bases remained unmatched. The CDR3 reads CASSQPGQGRAEAFF. CDR3 nucleotides: TGCGCCAGCAGCCAACCAGGACAGGGGCGGGCTGAAGCTTTCTTT.

This clone showed up just once. The rearrangement links TRBV9 to TRBJ1-1; D gene uncertain. Per germline, CDR1 SGDLS and CDR2 YYNGEE. The CDR3 runs 12 residues. Trimming pared 3 bases from V and 7 bases from J, leaving 10 bases between. Here the CDR3 DNA reads TGTGCCAGCAGCGCAAACTTCGGTGAAGCTTTCTTT. It specifies CASSANFGEAFF.

The chain is built from TRBV4-1 and TRBJ2-7; 8 positions match TRBD1. The trim removed 4 bases at V and 0 bases at J, leaving 5 bases unmatched. This CDR3 has 15 amino acids. Germline lookup yields CDR1 MGHRA and CDR2 YSYEKL. The CDR3 DNA sequence: TGCGCCAGCAGCCCACTTACAGGGGGCTCCTACGAGCAGTACTTC. This sequence encodes CASSPLTGGSYEQYF.

V usage is TRBV24-1 and J usage is TRBJ1-1; 8 bases line up with TRBD1. CDR1 and CDR2 (germline): KGHDR, SFDVKD. The CDR3 covers 13 residues. V lost 7 bases, J lost 2 bases, and 2 bases stayed unmatched. The CDR3 DNA follows: TGTGCCACCAGACAGGGGGGAAACACTGAAGCTTTCTTT. Residues: CATRQGGNTEAFF.

The chain is built from TRBV5-1 and TRBJ2-1; D gene ambiguous. This CDR3 is built from 14 residues. Deletions cut 0 bases from V and 4 bases from J, with 8 bases between. CDR1 and CDR2 from the germline V gene are SGHRS and YFSETQ. The CDR3 DNA reads TGCGCCAGCAGCTTGGCGCAGGCTTACAATGAGCAGTTCTTC. As protein: CASSLAQAYNEQFF.

This chain's CDR3 is CASSNLAGGRNEQFF. The DNA of the CDR3 is TGTGCCAGCAGTAATCTAGCGGGGGGCCGCAATGAGCAGTTCTTC. V is TRBV6-2 or TRBV6-3 and J is TRBJ2-1, with 11 bases identical to TRBD2. The V and J ends lost 5 bases and 6 bases, in that order; junction bases with no gene match: 6. The CDR3 runs to 15 residues. The V gene's germline CDR1 is MNHEY and CDR2 SVGEGT.

This clone has a handful of counts. This chain connects TRBV7-2 to TRBJ1-4; no clear D. Trimming pared 2 bases from V and 4 bases from J, leaving 11 bases between. This CDR3 region has 15 residues. From germline, CDR1 is SGHTA and CDR2 FQGNSA. In DNA, the CDR3 is TGTGCCAGCAGCTTAAGCGGGAAGGATAATGAAAAACTGTTTTTT. This gives the protein CASSLSGKDNEKLFF.

This clone showed up just once. The chain is built from TRBV5-1 and TRBJ1-3; D not resolved. Germline lookup yields CDR1 SGHRS and CDR2 YFSETQ. This CDR3 is built from 16 residues. V dropped 0 bases and J dropped 4 bases, with 14 bases sitting between them. CDR3 DNA sequence: TGCGCCAGCAGCTTGGTCGGCAGCGCTATAGGAAACACCATATATTTT. Translation gives CASSLVGSAIGNTIYF.

The rearrangement links TRBV23-1 to TRBJ1-2; D ambiguous. TRBV23-1 is treated as an ORF (open reading frame) with a function not yet certain. The CDR3 runs 13 residues. Trimming pared 2 bases from V and 8 bases from J, leaving 12 bases between. In nucleotides, the CDR3 is TGCGCCAGCAGTCAAGGCCCTCAGAACGGCTACACCTTC. Translated, it gives CASSQGPQNGYTF.

The chain is built from TRBV7-2 and TRBJ1-5; the D gene is possibly TRBD1 (5 bases). Between the trimmed V and J ends, which lost 5 bases and 6 bases, there was a span of 17 bases. Germline V gene data show CDR1 as SGHTA and CDR2 as FQGNSA. This CDR3 region has 15 residues. CDR3 loop: CASSLTLGGIQPQHF. CDR3 DNA sequence: TGTGCCAGCAGCCTAACCCTCGGGGGAATTCAGCCCCAGCATTTT.

This clone came up a few times. This chain connects TRBV5-1 to TRBJ2-5; D is undetermined. The CDR3 runs 13 residues. CDR1 and CDR2 from the germline V gene are SGHRS and YFSETQ. V was trimmed by 1 base and J by 1 base, leaving 5 bases between them. The CDR3 is CASSLYGQETQYF. CDR3 DNA sequence: TGCGCCAGCAGCTTGTACGGCCAAGAGACCCAGTACTTC.

This clone was seen a handful of times. The genes are TRBV9 and TRBJ1-1; 7 nucleotides align to TRBD1. Trimming removed 4 bases from V and 5 bases from J; junction bases left unmatched: 8. The germline CDR1 and CDR2 sequences are SGDLS and YYNGEE. The CDR3 extends over 14 amino acids. CDR3 loop: CASSPRQGGTEAFF. In DNA form, the CDR3 reads TGTGCCAGCAGCCCGAGACAGGGTGGAACTGAAGCTTTCTTT.